The 10 T cell receptor beta chains below all came from one sample that was sequenced in a study of long-term antiretroviral therapy in people with HIV. They ran version v3.0 of the immunoSEQ assay at survey level. The assay was immunoSEQ multiplex PCR, and TCRdb's table has in-frame clones only and misses some. This table holds tens of thousands of clones, roughly 85% found once. The specimen comprised unsorted PBMCs, sampled 2.3 years after starting antiretroviral therapy. These receptor sequences come from a man in his forties with HIV.

This chain joins TRBV19 and TRBJ2-1; D perhaps matches TRBD2 (5 bases). CDR1 and CDR2 (germline): LNHDA, SQIVND (reference sequence). V dropped 6 bases and J dropped 9 bases, with 15 bases sitting between them. The CDR3 runs to 13 residues. In DNA form, the CDR3 reads TGTGCCAGTAGCGCGGGCAGTCGCACTGAGCAGTTCTTC. Protein sequence: CASSAGSRTEQFF. The variable domain in full, completed from reference TRBV19 and TRBJ2-1, reads DGGITQSPKYLFRKEGQNVTLSCEQNLNHDAMYWYRQDPGQGLRLIYYSQIVNDFQKGDIAEGYSVSREKKESFPLTVTSAQKNPTAFYLCASSAGSRTEQFFGPGTRLTVL.

A word on this clone: A read error may produce the germline difference seen at one junction end. The chain combines TRBV7-7 with TRBJ2-2; D not certain. The CDR3 totals 12 residues. Germline-derived CDR1 and CDR2 are SSHAT and FNYEAQ (reference sequence). Here the CDR3 DNA reads TGTGCTAGCAGCCCTAACACCGGGGAGCTGTTTTTT. Translated: CASSPNTGELFF.

The V call is TRBV15, the J call TRBJ2-7, with 7 bases matching TRBD1. CDR3 length: 21 residues. The germline gives CDR1 LNHNV, CDR2 YYDKDF (reference sequence). V was pared by 0 bases and J by 3 bases, with 23 bases of the junction left unmatched. The CDR3 sequence is CATSRDRGPPQGPLSLYEQYF. The CDR3 DNA follows: TGTGCCACCAGCAGAGATAGGGGCCCCCCACAGGGGCCCCTATCCCTCTACGAGCAGTACTTC.

This clone showed up just a few times. This chain links TRBV4-1 with TRBJ2-2; D perhaps matches TRBD2 (6 bases). There are 15 residues in the CDR3. Trimming stripped 4 bases from V and 7 bases from J, with 16 bases between. From germline, CDR1 is MGHRA and CDR2 YSYEKL. Here the CDR3 reads CASSLSSSDHGELFF. In DNA, the CDR3 is TGCGCCAGCAGCCTCTCCTCTAGCGACCACGGGGAGCTGTTTTTT.

In this sample, this clone turned up a few times. This chain connects TRBV19 to TRBJ2-7; D unclear. This CDR3 comprises 13 residues. V lost 1 base to trimming and J lost 0 bases, with 4 bases between them. Germline V gene lookup returns CDR1 LNHDA and CDR2 SQIVND (reference sequence). The CDR3 loop reads CASSIVSSYEQYF. The CDR3, as DNA: TGTGCCAGTAGTATAGTGTCCTCCTACGAGCAGTACTTC. Using reference TRBV19 and TRBJ2-7 for the parts outside the CDR3, the full variable domain is DGGITQSPKYLFRKEGQNVTLSCEQNLNHDAMYWYRQDPGQGLRLIYYSQIVNDFQKGDIAEGYSVSREKKESFPLTVTSAQKNPTAFYLCASSIVSSYEQYFGPGTRLTVT.

The chain couples TRBV10-1 to TRBJ1-6; TRBD1 might be the D (6 bases). Germline CDR1 and CDR2: WNHNN and SYGVQD (reference sequence). The CDR3 length is 16 residues. Trimming took 2 bases from V and 3 from J, leaving 11 bases between them. Here the CDR3 reads CASSEAGDFYNSPLHF. Here the CDR3 DNA reads TGCGCCAGCAGTGAGGCAGGGGACTTCTATAATTCACCCCTCCACTTT.

This rearrangement joins TRBV2 to TRBJ2-2; D is unresolved. V lost 4 bases and J lost 8, with 8 bases in between. The germline gives CDR1 SNHLY, CDR2 FYNNEI. The CDR3 covers 12 residues. The DNA for the CDR3 is TGTGCCAGCAGTGTCGGGTTGGGGGAGCTGTTTTTT. It translates to CASSVGLGELFF. Full variable domain (missing parts from reference TRBV2 and TRBJ2-2): EPEVTQTPSHQVTQMGQEVILRCVPISNHLYFYWYRQILGQKVEFLVSFYNNEISEKSEIFDDQFSVERPDGSNFTLKIRSTKLEDSAMYFCASSVGLGELFFGEGSRLTVL.

The chain links TRBV27 to TRBJ2-6, with D maybe TRBD2 (5 bases). CDR3 length equals 15 residues. Germline lookup yields CDR1 MNHEY and CDR2 SMNVEV (reference sequence). V shed 5 bases and J shed 4 bases, with 12 bases lying between them. CDR3 sequence: CASSRTPGGANVLTF. CDR3 coding DNA: TGTGCCAGCAGTCGGACCCCGGGGGGGGCCAACGTCCTGACTTTC.

This clone was counted a few times. The rearrangement uses TRBV21-1 and TRBJ2-5; the table's D gene call, TRBD2, was not cross checked with the DNA. TRBV21-1 is a recognized pseudogene. There are 14 residues in the CDR3. The CDR3 DNA follows: TGTGCCAGCAGCAAGGTAGCGGTGCAAGAGACCCAGTACTTC. This gives the protein CASSKVAVQETQYF.

V usage is TRBV27 and J usage is TRBJ1-4; unclear D gene. Trimming pared 2 bases from V and 10 bases from J, leaving 11 bases between. Per the germline V gene, CDR1 is MNHEY and CDR2 is SMNVEV (reference sequence). This CDR3 region has 13 residues. The CDR3 DNA reads TGTGCCAGCAGTTTAGTGAAGGGCGTAAAACTGTTTTTT. Its protein is CASSLVKGVKLFF.